Each of the 6 T cell receptor beta chains below was sequenced from the same sample in a study of T cell changes during pregnancy in multiple sclerosis. The data were produced by immunoSEQ multiplex PCR, yet TCRdb's version contains in-frame clones alone and is incomplete. The table includes about 24,000 clones, 70% to 90% detected once. Sample: CD8+ T cells from peripheral blood mononuclear cells, taken in the first trimester of pregnancy. The receptor source for this set is a female donor in good health, enrolled as a control in a pregnancy study.

This clone was observed a single time. The chain is built from TRBV29-1 and TRBJ1-2, with D hard to call. The V and J ends lost 3 bases and 4 bases respectively, with 12 bases between them. The germline gives CDR1 SQVTM, CDR2 ANQGSEA. The CDR3 runs to 13 residues. As DNA, the CDR3 is TGCAGCGTTGACTTTAGGGAGACCTATGGCTACACCTTC. The encoded protein is CSVDFRETYGYTF.

Of note for this clone: Germline is not matched at one junction end, which may reflect a read error. The chain uses TRBV13 and TRBJ1-6; D remains unclear. The V gene's germline CDR1 is PRHDT and CDR2 FYEKMQ (reference sequence). This CDR3 spans 15 amino acids. CDR3 amino acids: CASTLMSSYNSPLHF. The CDR3 DNA reads as TGTGCCAGCACCTTAATGAGCTCCTATAATTCACCCCTCCACTTT.

V usage is TRBV9 and J usage is TRBJ1-1; 7 bases agree with TRBD1. Looked up from germline, CDR1 is SGDLS and CDR2 is YYNGEE. CDR3 size: 17 residues. V trimming: 0 bases; J trimming: 4 bases; junction bases outside the gene matches: 12. CDR3 coding DNA: TGTGCCAGCAGCGTAGGGGAGCGGACAGGAATGGGCACTGAAGCTTTCTTT. This sequence encodes CASSVGERTGMGTEAFF. Full variable domain (rest looked up from reference TRBV9 and TRBJ1-1): DSGVTQTPKHLITATGQRVTLRCSPRSGDLSVYWYQQSLDQGLQFLIQYYNGEERAKGNILERFSAQQFPDLHSELNLSSLELGDSALYFCASSVGERTGMGTEAFFGQGTRLTVV.

The chain is built from TRBV7-8 and TRBJ1-5; D is unresolved. Germline V CDR1 and CDR2: SGHVS, FQNEAQ. V dropped 5 bases and J dropped 2 bases, with 31 bases sitting between them. The CDR3 runs to 21 residues. For the CDR3, the DNA is TGTGCCAGCAGCAAAACACCACCATTGGCCTTCACGAGGTTGGGCAATCAGCCCCAGCATTTT. Its translation: CASSKTPPLAFTRLGNQPQHF.

V gene TRBV6-1 combines with J gene TRBJ2-1; D is unclear. Germline V CDR1 and CDR2: MNHNS, SASEGT. This CDR3 region has 13 residues. Between the trimmed V and J ends, which lost 6 bases and 6 bases, there was a span of 12 bases. CDR3 sequence reads: CASRLDIANEQFF. CDR3 bases: TGTGCCAGCAGACTTGATATCGCCAATGAGCAGTTCTTC.

This clone has just a few counts. This sequence joins TRBV5-4 and TRBJ2-5; a possible D gene is TRBD1 (5 bases). Germline CDR1 and CDR2: SGHNT and YYREEE (reference sequence). The CDR3 totals 16 residues. Trimming removed 0 bases from V and 0 bases from J, with 12 bases in between. The CDR3 region is CASSLAGRAYQETQYF. The CDR3 nucleotides read TGTGCCAGCAGCTTGGCCGGCAGGGCGTACCAAGAGACCCAGTACTTC.